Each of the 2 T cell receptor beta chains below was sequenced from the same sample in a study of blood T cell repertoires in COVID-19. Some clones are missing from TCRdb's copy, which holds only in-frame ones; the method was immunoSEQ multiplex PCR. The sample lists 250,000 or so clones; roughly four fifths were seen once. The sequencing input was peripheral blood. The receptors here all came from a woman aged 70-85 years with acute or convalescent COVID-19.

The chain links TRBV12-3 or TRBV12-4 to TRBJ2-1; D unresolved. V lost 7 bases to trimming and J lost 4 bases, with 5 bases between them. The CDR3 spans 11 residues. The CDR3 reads CASTAYNEQFF. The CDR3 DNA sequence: TGTGCCAGCACCGCGTACAATGAGCAGTTCTTC.

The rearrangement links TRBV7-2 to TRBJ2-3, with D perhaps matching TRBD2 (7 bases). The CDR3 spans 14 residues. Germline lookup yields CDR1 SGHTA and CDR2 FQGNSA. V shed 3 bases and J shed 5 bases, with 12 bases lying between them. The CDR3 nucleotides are TGTGCCAGCAGCTTCACGGGGGGCGGAGATACGCAGTATTTT. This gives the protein CASSFTGGGDTQYF.